This TCR beta chain was documented in a study of cytomegalovirus exposure and HLA in healthy donors. Study information: Among 150 million to 200 million T cells, an earlier analysis found roughly 110 million unique TCR beta sequences. General study results and limits: For TCR beta chains, V- and J-gene trimming was later linked to a missense DCLRE1C variant. Cytomegalovirus association was listed for about 170 TCR beta chains.

The germline gives CDR1 SQVTM, CDR2 ANQGSEA. The CDR3 runs 15 residues. Trimming stripped 0 bases from V and 6 bases from J, with 17 bases between. With regard to this clone: Its antigen is undetermined.

Primers: 60 Vbeta forward and 13 Jbeta reverse. Authors' processing steps: The count from a later analysis was 65 million to 90 million unique TCR beta chains, some 10 million of them shared. Profiling relied on immunoSEQ multiplex PCR, and the TCRdb table lists in-frame clones only, not all of them. The DNA gave D and trimming, while V, J and clone size come from that table. The sample has some 190,000 clones, 8.5% to 10% seen once. The sequence came from a woman in her twenties or thirties in good health and CMV-seropositive. Sequencing used PBMCs. This rearrangement joins TRBV29-1 to TRBJ1-2; tentatively, D is TRBD1 (6 bases). As DNA, the CDR3 is TGCAGCGTTGAAGATTGGGGGCCACCGGAGGATGGCTACACCTTC. Translated, it gives CSVEDWGPPEDGYTF.